Sequencing of this T cell receptor (beta chain) was carried out in a study of blood T cell repertoires in COVID-19 (dated by TCRdb to 2019 to 2021). General notes on the study: Samples from collaborators originated in the United States, Italy and Spain and spanned both the acute and convalescent phases of COVID-19. The material from the prospective study consisted of cDNA or gDNA derived from T cells, B-cell-depleted T cells, or PBMCs. The dataset comprised deeply sampled blood TCRbeta repertoires from subjects exposed to, actively infected with, or recovered from COVID-19. The repertoires were released in a freely available public database intended as a resource for research on the immune response to SARS-CoV-2. The samples were drawn from two sources: the first 160 participants of the ongoing ImmuneRACE study, and fewer than 1,500 subjects contributed by 6 global collaborators. The sample metadata nearly always contained a de-identified subject ID, COVID-19 status, age in years and sex. Where available, HLA class I and class II types were obtained from metadata supplied by the sample provider rather than from assay-based typing. What the research found in general, with its limitations: How much clinical and demographic metadata was included differed by source and by participant, and the metadata was provided uncurated.

Collaborating institutions collected whole blood in K2EDTA tubes following their own protocols. For TCRbeta analysis, collaborator samples were shipped as frozen whole blood, as isolated PBMCs, or as DNA extracted from either sample type. Turning to this clone: Its antigen specificity is not known. Base qualities are not provided; no much larger clone lies one nucleotide away.

The immunoSEQ Assay, a bias-controlled multiplex PCR, was used to amplify TCRbeta CDR3 regions from genomic DNA. The original pipeline was this. Nucleated cell counts per sample were estimated from amplification of reference gene primers within the assay. Sequence reads were collapsed and filtered to measure the absolute abundance of every unique TCRbeta CDR3 rearrangement. For each sample, productive Simpson clonality was calculated as the square root of Simpson's diversity index across productive rearrangements. TCRdb took over this immuneACCESS table, retaining in-frame rearrangements with V and J assigned. Such tables are incomplete; in checked studies, under half of the missing clones stem from an unresolved V gene, and the remainder is unexplained. The DNA was the basis for D and trimming; V, J and clone size are from that table. The sample profile shows about 100,000 clones; around four fifths of them were found once. The ten top clones hold roughly 4% of the sample.

From the germline V gene, CDR1 is SGHTA and CDR2 is FQGNSA. The CDR3 goes from the cysteine to the phenylalanine over 14 residues. Solely the CDR3 DNA is kept, with 42 bases framed from the first base. Cut back by 0 bases and 4 bases, the V and J ends lie 10 bases apart. The sequence derives from a man between 70 and 80 years old with acute or convalescent COVID-19. The sequenced sample was peripheral blood. The V gene is TRBV7-2 and the J gene is TRBJ2-7; a tentative D call is TRBD2 (6 bases match). The DNA sequence is given as TGTGCCAGCAGCTTAGCGTGGACTAAGTACGAGCAGTACTTC. Translation gives CASSLAWTKYEQYF.